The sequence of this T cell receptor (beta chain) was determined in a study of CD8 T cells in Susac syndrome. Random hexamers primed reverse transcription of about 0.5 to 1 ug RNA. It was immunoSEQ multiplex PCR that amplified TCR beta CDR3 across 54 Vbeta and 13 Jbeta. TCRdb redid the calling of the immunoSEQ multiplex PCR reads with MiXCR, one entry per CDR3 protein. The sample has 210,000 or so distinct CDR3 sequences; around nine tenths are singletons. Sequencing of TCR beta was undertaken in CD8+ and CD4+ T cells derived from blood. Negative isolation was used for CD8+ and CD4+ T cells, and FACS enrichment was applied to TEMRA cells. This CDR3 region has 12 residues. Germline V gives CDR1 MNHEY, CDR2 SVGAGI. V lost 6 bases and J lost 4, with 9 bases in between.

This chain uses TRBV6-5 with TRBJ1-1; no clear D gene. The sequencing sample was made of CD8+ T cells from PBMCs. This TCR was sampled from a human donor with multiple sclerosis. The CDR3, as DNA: TGTGCCAGCAGGGGCTCGGGCACTGAAGCTTTCTTT. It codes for CASRGSGTEAFF.